This T cell receptor beta chain came from a study of blood T cell repertoires in COVID-19. For the study at large: Sites in the United States, Italy and Spain provided acute and convalescent COVID-19 samples. The cDNA or gDNA used as material had been derived from T cells, B-cell-depleted T cells, or PBMCs.

This CDR3 is built from 15 residues. Germline V gives CDR1 SGHTA, CDR2 FQGTGA. V was clipped by 6 bases and J by 2 bases; unmatched bases: 5. Seattle patients were enrolled while actively infected and followed longitudinally. Study processing details: Using reference gene primer amplification, nucleated cell counts were estimated. The table came from immunoSEQ multiplex PCR; TCRdb's copy has only in-frame clones and leaves some out. That table gives V, J and clone size, and the DNA gave D and trimming. Of roughly 160,000 clones listed, approximately 90% were seen once; the top ten hold approximately 4.6%.

Source material: peripheral blood. The V and J genes are TRBV7-3 and TRBJ2-3; TRBD1 aligns across 10 bases. This receptor was taken from a man younger than 35 with COVID-19, enrolled during active disease. This CDR3 is CASSPDRGLTDTQYF. In nucleotides, the CDR3 is TGTGCCAGCAGTCCAGACAGGGGGCTCACAGATACGCAGTATTTT. Complete variable domain (other parts from reference TRBV7-3 and TRBJ2-3): GAGVSQTPSNKVTEKGKYVELRCDPISGHTALYWYRQSLGQGPEFLIYFQGTGAADDSGLPNDRFFAVRPEGSVSTLKIQRTERGDSAVYLCASSPDRGLTDTQYFGPGTRLTVL.